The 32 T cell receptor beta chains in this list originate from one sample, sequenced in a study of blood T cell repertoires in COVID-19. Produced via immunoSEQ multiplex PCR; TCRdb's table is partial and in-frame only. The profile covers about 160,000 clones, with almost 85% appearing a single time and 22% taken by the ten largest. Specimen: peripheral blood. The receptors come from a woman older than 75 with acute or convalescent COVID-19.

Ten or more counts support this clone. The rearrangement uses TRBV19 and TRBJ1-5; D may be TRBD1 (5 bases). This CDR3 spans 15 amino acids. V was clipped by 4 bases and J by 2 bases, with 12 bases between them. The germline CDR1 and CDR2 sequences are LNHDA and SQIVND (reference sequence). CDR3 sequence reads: CASSRVGGGNQPQHF. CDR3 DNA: TGTGCCAGTAGTAGGGTGGGAGGGGGCAATCAGCCCCAGCATTTT.

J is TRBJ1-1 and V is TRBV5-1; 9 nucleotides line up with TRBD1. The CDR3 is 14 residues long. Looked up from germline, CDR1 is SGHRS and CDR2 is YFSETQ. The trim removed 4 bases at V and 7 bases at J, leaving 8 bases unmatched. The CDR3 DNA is TGCGCCAGCAGCGGGGGACAGGGAGGAATTGAAGCTTTCTTT. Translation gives CASSGGQGGIEAFF.

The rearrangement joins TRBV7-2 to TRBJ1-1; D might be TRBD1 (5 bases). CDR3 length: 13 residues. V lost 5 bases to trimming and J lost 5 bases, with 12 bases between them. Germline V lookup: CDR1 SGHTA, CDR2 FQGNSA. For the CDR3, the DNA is TGTGCCAGCAGCCTAAGACAGAATACTGAAGCTTTCTTT. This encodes CASSLRQNTEAFF.

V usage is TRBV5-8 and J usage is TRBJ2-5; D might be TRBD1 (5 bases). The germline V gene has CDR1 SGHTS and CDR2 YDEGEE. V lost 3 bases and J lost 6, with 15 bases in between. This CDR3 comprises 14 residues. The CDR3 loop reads CASSYHRQTQTQYF. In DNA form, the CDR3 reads TGTGCCAGCAGCTACCACAGACAGACCCAGACCCAGTACTTC.

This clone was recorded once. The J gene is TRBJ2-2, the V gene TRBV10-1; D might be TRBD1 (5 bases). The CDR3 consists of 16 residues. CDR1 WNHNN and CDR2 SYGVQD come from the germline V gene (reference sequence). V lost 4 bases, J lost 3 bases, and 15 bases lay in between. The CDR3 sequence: CASSGGKGADTGELFF. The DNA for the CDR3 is TGCGCCAGCAGTGGTGGGAAAGGGGCCGACACCGGGGAGCTGTTTTTT.

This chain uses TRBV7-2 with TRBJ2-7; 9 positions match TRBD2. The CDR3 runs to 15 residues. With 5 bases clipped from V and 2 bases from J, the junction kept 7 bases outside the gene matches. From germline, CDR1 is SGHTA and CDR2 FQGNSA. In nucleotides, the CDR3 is TGTGCCAGCAGCCCCAGACTAGCGGTGACCTACGAGCAGTACTTC. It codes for CASSPRLAVTYEQYF.

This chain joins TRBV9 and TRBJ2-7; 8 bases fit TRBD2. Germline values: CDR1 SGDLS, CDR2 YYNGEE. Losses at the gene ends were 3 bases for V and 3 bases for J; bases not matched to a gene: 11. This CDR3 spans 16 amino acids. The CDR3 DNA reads TGTGCCAGCAGCGCAACCTCCGGGACTAGTCTCTACGAGCAGTACTTC. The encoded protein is CASSATSGTSLYEQYF.

CDR3: CASSDPRTVAGANVLTF. CDR3 nucleotide sequence: TGCGCCAGCAGTGACCCTCGGACAGTTGCTGGGGCCAACGTCCTGACTTTC. The chain couples TRBV10-2 to TRBJ2-6; D perhaps matches TRBD1 (6 bases). Looked up from germline, CDR1 is WSHSY and CDR2 is SAAADI. The CDR3 covers 17 residues. V was clipped by 3 bases and J by 2 bases, with 14 bases between them.

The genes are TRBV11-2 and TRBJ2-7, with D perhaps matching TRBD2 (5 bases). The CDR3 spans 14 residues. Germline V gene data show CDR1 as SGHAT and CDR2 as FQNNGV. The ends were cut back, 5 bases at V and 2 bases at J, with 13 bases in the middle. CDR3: CASSPLAGTYEQYF. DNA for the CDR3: TGTGCCAGCAGCCCCCTCGCGGGTACCTACGAGCAGTACTTC.

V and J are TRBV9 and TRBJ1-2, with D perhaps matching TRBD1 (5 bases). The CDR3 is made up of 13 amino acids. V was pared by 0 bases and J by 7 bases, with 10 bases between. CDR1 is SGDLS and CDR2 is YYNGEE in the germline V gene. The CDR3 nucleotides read TGTGCCAGCAGCGTAGGGTCCAGGGCTGGCTACACCTTC. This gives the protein CASSVGSRAGYTF.

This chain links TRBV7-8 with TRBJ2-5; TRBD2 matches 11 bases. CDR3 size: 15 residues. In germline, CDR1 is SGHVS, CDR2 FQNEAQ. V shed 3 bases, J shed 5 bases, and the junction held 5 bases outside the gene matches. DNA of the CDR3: TGTGCCAGCAGCTTGACTAGCGGGAATTTGGAGACCCAGTACTTC. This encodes CASSLTSGNLETQYF.

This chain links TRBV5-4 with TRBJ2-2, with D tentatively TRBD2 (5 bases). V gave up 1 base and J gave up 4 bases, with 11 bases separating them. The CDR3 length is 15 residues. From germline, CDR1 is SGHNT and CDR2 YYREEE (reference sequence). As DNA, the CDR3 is TGTGCCAGCAGCTTGTCTGCGGCGGGCACCGGGGAGCTGTTTTTT. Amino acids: CASSLSAAGTGELFF. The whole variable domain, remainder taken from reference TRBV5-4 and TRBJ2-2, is ETGVTQSPTHLIKTRGQQVTLRCSSQSGHNTVSWYQQALGQGPQFIFQYYREEENGRGNFPPRFSGLQFPNYSSELNVNALELDDSALYLCASSLSAAGTGELFFGEGSRLTVL.

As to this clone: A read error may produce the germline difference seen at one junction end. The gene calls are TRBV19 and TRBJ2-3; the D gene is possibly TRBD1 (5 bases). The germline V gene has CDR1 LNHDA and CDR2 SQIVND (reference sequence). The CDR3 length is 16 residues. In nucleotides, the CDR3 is TGTGCCAGTAGTGTAGAAGGAACAGGTAACACAGATACGCAGTATTTT. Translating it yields CASSVEGTGNTDTQYF.

CDR3 region: CASSPDRGWGAFF. DNA of the CDR3: TGTGCCAGCAGTCCCGACAGGGGTTGGGGAGCTTTCTTT. The chain combines TRBV6-5 with TRBJ1-1, with 8 positions matching TRBD1. Trimming at V came to 5 bases and at J to 10 bases, leaving 9 bases not matched to a gene. The CDR3 sequence is 13 residues long. Germline V CDR1 and CDR2: MNHEY, SVGAGI.

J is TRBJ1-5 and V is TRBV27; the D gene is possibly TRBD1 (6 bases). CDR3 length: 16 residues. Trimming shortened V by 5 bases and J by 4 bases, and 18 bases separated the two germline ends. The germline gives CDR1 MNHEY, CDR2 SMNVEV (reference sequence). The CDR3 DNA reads TGTGCCAGCAGTCCAGGGACATTCCAGGGGAATCAGCCCCAGCATTTT. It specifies CASSPGTFQGNQPQHF.

The CDR3 loop reads CASRATGLGEKLFF. As DNA, the CDR3 is TGTGCCAGCAGAGCGACAGGGTTGGGTGAAAAACTGTTTTTT. The chain uses TRBV2 and TRBJ1-4; 7 bases are shared with TRBD1. J gave up 7 bases and V 6 bases, and 8 bases lay outside the gene matches. The CDR3 spans 14 residues. Per the germline V gene, CDR1 is SNHLY and CDR2 is FYNNEI.

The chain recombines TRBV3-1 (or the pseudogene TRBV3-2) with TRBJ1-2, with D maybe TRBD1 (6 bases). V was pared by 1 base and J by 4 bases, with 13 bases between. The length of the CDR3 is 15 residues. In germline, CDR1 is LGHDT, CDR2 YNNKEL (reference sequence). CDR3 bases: TGTGCCAGCAGCCAAGGCGGACAGAGCCGCTATGGCTACACCTTC. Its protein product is CASSQGGQSRYGYTF.

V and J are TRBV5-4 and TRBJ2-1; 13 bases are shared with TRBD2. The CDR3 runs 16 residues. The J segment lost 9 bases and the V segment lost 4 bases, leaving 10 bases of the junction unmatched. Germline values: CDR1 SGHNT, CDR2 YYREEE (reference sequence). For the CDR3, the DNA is TGTGCCAGCAGCAATCCCGGGACTAGCGGGAAGGGTGAGCAGTTCTTC. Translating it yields CASSNPGTSGKGEQFF.

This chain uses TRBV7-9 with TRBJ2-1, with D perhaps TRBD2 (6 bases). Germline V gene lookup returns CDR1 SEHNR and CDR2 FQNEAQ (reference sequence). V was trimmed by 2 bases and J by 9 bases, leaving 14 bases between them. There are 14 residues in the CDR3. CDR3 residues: CASSLPVTSREQFF. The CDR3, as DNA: TGTGCCAGCAGCTTACCGGTGACTAGTCGTGAGCAGTTCTTC.

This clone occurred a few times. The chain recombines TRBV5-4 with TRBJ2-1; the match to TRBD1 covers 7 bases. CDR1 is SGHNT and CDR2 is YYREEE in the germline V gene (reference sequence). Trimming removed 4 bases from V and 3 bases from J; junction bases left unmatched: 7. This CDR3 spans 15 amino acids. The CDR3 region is CASSTDRAGYNEQFF. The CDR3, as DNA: TGTGCCAGCAGCACCGACAGGGCAGGCTACAATGAGCAGTTCTTC.

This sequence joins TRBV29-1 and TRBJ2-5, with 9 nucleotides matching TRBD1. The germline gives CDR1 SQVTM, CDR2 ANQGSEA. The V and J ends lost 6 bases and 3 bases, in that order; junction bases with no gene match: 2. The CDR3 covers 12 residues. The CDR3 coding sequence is TGCAGCGTCAGGACAGGGGAAGAGACCCAGTACTTC. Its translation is CSVRTGEETQYF.

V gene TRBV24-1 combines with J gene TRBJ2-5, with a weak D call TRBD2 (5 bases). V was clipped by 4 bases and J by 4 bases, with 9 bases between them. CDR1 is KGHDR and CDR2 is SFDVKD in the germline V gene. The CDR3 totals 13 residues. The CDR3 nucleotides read TGTGCCACCAGTGACCCTCGGGGAGAGACCCAGTACTTC. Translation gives CATSDPRGETQYF.

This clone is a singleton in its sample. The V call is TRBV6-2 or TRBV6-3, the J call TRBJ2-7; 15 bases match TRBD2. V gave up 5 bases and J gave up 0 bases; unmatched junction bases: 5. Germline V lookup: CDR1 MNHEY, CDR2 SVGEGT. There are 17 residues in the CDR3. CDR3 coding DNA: TGTGCCAGCAGTGGGACTAGCGGGAGGCCGGTCTCCTACGAGCAGTACTTC. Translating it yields CASSGTSGRPVSYEQYF.

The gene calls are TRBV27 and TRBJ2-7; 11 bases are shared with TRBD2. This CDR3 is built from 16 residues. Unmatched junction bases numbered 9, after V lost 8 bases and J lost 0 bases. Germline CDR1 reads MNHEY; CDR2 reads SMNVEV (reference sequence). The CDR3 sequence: CASGSLAGGISYEQYF. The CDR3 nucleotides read TGTGCCAGCGGAAGCCTAGCGGGAGGCATCTCCTACGAGCAGTACTTC.

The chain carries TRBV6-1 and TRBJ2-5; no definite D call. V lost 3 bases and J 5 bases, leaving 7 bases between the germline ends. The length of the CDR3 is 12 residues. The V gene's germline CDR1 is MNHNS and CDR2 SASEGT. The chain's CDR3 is CASSETWETQYF. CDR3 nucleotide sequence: TGTGCCAGCAGTGAGACTTGGGAGACCCAGTACTTC.

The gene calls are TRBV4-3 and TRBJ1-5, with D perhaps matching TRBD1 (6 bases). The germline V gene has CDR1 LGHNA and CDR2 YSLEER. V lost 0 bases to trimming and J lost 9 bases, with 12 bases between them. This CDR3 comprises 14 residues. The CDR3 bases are TGCGCCAGCAGCCAAGATTTGGGGGCTGGGCCCCAGCATTTT. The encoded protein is CASSQDLGAGPQHF.

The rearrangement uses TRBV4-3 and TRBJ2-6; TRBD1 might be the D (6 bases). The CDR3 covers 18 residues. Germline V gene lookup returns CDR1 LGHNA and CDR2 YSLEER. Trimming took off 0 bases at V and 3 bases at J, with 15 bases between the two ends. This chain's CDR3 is CASSQERTASIGANVLTF. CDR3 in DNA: TGCGCCAGCAGCCAAGAAAGGACAGCCTCAATTGGGGCCAACGTCCTGACTTTC.

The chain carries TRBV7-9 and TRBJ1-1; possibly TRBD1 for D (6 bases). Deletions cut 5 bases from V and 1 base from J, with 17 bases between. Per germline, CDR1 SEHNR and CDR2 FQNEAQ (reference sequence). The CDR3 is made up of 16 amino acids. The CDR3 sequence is CASSPQVRGRNTEAFF. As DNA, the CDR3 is TGTGCCAGCAGCCCTCAAGTGAGGGGGAGGAACACTGAAGCTTTCTTT.

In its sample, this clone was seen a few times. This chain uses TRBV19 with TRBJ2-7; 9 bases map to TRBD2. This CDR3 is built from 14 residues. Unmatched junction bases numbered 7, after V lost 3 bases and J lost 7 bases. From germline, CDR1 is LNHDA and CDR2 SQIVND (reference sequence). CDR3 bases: TGTGCCAGTAGTATGGCGGGAGGGCTGGGGGAGCAGTACTTC. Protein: CASSMAGGLGEQYF.

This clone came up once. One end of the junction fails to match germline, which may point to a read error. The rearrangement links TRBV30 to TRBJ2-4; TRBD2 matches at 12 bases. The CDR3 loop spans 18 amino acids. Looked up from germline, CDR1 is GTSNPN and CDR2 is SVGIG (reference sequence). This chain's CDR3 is CAWSVAWPSGRARNIQYF. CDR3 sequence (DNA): TGTGCCTGGAGTGTAGCGTGGCCTAGCGGGAGGGCCAGAAACATTCAGTACTTC.

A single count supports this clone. CDR3 sequence reads: CASSSPGVRNTEAFF. As DNA, the CDR3 is TGTGCCAGCAGCTCCCCCGGGGTGAGGAACACTGAAGCTTTCTTT. This chain uses TRBV7-8 with TRBJ1-1, with D unclear. The CDR3 extends over 15 amino acids. Germline V gives CDR1 SGHVS, CDR2 FQNEAQ. V was pared by 4 bases and J by 1 base, with 13 bases between. Based on the CDR3 plus reference TRBV7-8 and TRBJ1-1, the full variable domain is GAGVSQSPRYKVAKRGQDVALRCDPISGHVSLFWYQQALGQGPEFLTYFQNEAQLDKSGLPSDRFFAERPEGSVSTLKIQRTQQEDSAVYLCASSSPGVRNTEAFFGQGTRLTVV.

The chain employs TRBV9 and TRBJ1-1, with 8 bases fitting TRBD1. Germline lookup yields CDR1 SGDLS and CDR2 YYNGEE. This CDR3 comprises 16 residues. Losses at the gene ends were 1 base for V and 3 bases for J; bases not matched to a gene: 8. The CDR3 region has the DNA TGTGCCAGCAGCGTAAGCCCACTGACAGGGGACACTGAAGCTTTCTTT. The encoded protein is CASSVSPLTGDTEAFF. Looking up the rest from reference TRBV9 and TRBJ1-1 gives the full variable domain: DSGVTQTPKHLITATGQRVTLRCSPRSGDLSVYWYQQSLDQGLQFLIQYYNGEERAKGNILERFSAQQFPDLHSELNLSSLELGDSALYFCASSVSPLTGDTEAFFGQGTRLTVV.